What follows is one T cell receptor (beta chain) and its context. Its cognate antigen is unknown. Produced via immunoSEQ multiplex PCR; TCRdb's table is partial and in-frame only. The sample has around 70,000 clones; 85% are singletons. This CDR3 comprises 14 residues. CDR1 and CDR2 from the germline V gene are MNHEY and SMNVEV (reference sequence). V trimming: 7 bases; J trimming: 5 bases; junction bases outside the gene matches: 9. The sample comes from a study of OX40 agonist ivuxolimab in advanced cancers. Study context: Hepatocellular carcinoma, melanoma, renal cell or head and neck cancer occurred in dose-escalation patients. The group had a mean age of about 64 years, ranged from roughly 23 to 79, and was 80% to 85% male. Study-level points and caveats: Circulating CD4+ and CD8+ T cells showed clonal expansion by week 6 at 0.1 to 3.0 mg/kg. Averaging showed that CD8+ T cells had more expanded clones than CD4+ did.

The chain joins TRBV27 to TRBJ1-2, with 8 positions matching TRBD1. The origin of this receptor is an adult with an advanced solid tumor such as melanoma, head and neck, liver or kidney cancer. Sample: CD4+ or CD8+ T cells sorted from blood, taken in a trial of the OX40 agonist ivuxolimab. This CDR3 reads CASNPRGPGYGYTF. CDR3 bases: TGTGCCAGCAATCCCAGGGGGCCGGGGTATGGCTACACCTTC.